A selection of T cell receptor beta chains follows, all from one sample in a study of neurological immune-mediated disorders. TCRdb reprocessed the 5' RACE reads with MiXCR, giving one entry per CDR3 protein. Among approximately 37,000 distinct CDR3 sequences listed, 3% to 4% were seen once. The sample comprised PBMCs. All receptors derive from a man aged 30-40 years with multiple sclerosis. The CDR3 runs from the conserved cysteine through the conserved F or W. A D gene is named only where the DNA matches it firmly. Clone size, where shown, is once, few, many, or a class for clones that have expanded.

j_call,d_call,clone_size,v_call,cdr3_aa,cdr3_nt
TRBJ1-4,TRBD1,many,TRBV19,CASSASGTGYEKLFF,TGTGCCAGTAGTGCCTCCGGGACAGGGTATGAAAAACTGTTTTTT
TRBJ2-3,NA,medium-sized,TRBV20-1,CSASGVGGDTQYF,TGCAGTGCTAGCGGGGTAGGGGGAGATACGCAGTATTTT
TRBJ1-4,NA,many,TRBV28,CASRGTIEKLFF,TGTGCCAGCAGGGGCACCATAGAAAAACTGTTTTTT
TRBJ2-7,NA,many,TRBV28,CASSLYLEGDGEQYF,TGTGCCAGCAGTTTATATCTCGAGGGGGACGGCGAGCAGTACTTC
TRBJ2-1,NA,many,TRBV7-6,CASSSYVSEQFF,TGTGCCAGCAGCTCGTACGTCTCGGAGCAGTTCTTC
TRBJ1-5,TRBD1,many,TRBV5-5,CASSRQGAGQPQHF,TGTGCCAGCAGTCGACAGGGGGCCGGGCAGCCCCAGCATTTT
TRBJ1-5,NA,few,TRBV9,CASSQRGSDNQPQNF,TGTGCCAGCAGCCAGAGGGGTAGCGACAATCAGCCCCAGAATTTT
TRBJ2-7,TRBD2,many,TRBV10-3,CAISVGTSIYEQYF,TGTGCCATCAGTGTTGGGACTAGCATCTACGAGCAGTACTTC
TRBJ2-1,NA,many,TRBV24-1,CATSDPLMGEQFF,TGTGCCACCAGTGACCCTCTCATGGGTGAGCAGTTCTTC
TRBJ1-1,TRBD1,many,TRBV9,CASSVGQGAGEAFF,TGTGCCAGCAGCGTCGGACAGGGGGCCGGTGAAGCTTTCTTT
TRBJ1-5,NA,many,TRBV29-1,CSVGLDGNQPQHF,TGCAGCGTTGGCCTCGACGGCAATCAGCCCCAGCATTTT
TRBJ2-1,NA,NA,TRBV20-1,CSASWEGGYNEQFF,TGCAGTGCTAGTTGGGAAGGGGGTTACAATGAGCAGTTCTTC
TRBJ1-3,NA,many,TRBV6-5,CASSYSIRPALGNTIYF,TGTGCCAGCAGTTACTCGATTCGGCCTGCTTTGGGAAACACCATATATTTT
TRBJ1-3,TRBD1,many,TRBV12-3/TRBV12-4,CASRYTGEGNTIYF,TGTGCCAGCAGATATACAGGGGAGGGAAACACCATATATTTT
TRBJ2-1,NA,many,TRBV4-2,CASSQIGTQYNEQFF,TGTGCCAGCAGCCAAATCGGGACCCAATACAATGAGCAGTTCTTC
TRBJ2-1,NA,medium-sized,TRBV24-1,CATSDKQIYNEQFF,TGTGCCACCAGTGATAAGCAGATTTACAATGAGCAGTTCTTC
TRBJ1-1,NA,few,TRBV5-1,CASSLANLNTEAFF,TGCGCCAGCAGCTTGGCCAATTTGAACACTGAAGCTTTCTTT
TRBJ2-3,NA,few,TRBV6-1,CASSEALQLDTDTQYF,TGTGCCAGCAGTGAAGCGCTTCAACTGGACACAGATACGCAGTATTTT
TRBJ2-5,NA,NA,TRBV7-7,CASSRYSETQYF,TGTGCTAGCAGCCGATATTCAGAGACCCAGTACTTC
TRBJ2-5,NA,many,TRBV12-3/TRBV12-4,CASSLIGKETQYF,TGTGCCAGCAGTTTAATAGGGAAGGAGACCCAGTACTTC
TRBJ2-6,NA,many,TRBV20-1,CSAKGPGNVLTF,TGCAGTGCGAAGGGTCCGGGCAACGTCCTGACTTTC
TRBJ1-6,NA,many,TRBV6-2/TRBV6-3,CASSYSRTDNSPLHF,TGTGCCAGCAGTTACTCGCGGACAGACAATTCACCCCTCCACTTT
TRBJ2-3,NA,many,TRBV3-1,CASSLKSTDTQYF,TGTGCCAGCAGCCTTAAATCCACAGATACGCAGTATTTT